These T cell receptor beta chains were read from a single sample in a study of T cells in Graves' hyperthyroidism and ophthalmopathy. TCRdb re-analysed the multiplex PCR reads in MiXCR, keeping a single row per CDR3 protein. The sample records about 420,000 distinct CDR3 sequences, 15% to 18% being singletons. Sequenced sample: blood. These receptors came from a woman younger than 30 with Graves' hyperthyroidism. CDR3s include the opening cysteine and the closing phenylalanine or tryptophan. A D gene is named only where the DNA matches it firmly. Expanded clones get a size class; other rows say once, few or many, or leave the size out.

cdr3_aa: CAISGDRTHQPQHF
cdr3_nt: TGTGCCATCAGTGGGGACAGGACTCATCAGCCCCAGCATTTT
clone_size: many
v_call: TRBV10-3
d_call: TRBD1
j_call: TRBJ1-5

cdr3_aa: CASSTRTGGNNSPLHF
cdr3_nt: TGCGCCAGCAGCACAAGGACAGGCGGCAATAATTCACCCCTCCACTTT
clone_size: -
v_call: TRBV5-1
d_call: TRBD1
j_call: TRBJ1-6

cdr3_aa: CASSLDGNTIYF
cdr3_nt: TGTGCCAGCAGCTTGGATGGAAACACCATATATTTT
clone_size: many
v_call: TRBV12-3/TRBV12-4
d_call: -
j_call: TRBJ1-3

cdr3_aa: CSALGGLAEQQLVQFF
cdr3_nt: TGCAGTGCTCTCGGCGGGCTAGCGGAACAGCAATTGGTGCAGTTCTTC
clone_size: -
v_call: TRBV20-1
d_call: TRBD2
j_call: TRBJ2-1

cdr3_aa: CASSIGNTEAFF
cdr3_nt: TGTGCCAGTAGTATAGGAAACACTGAAGCTTTCTTT
clone_size: many
v_call: TRBV19
d_call: -
j_call: TRBJ1-1

cdr3_aa: CASKVREGTNYGYTF
cdr3_nt: TGTGCCAGTAAAGTGAGGGAAGGGACTAACTATGGCTACACCTTC
clone_size: many
v_call: TRBV19
d_call: -
j_call: TRBJ1-2

cdr3_aa: CASSLLDFGELFF
cdr3_nt: TGTGCCAGCAGCTTACTTGACTTTGGGGAGCTGTTTTTT
clone_size: many
v_call: TRBV7-2
d_call: -
j_call: TRBJ2-2

cdr3_aa: CASSPGTGRETQYF
cdr3_nt: TGTGCCAGCAGTCCGGGGACAGGGAGGGAGACCCAGTACTTC
clone_size: many
v_call: TRBV12-3/TRBV12-4
d_call: TRBD1
j_call: TRBJ2-5

cdr3_aa: CAWSRTEDQPQHF
cdr3_nt: TGTGCCTGGAGTCGGACAGAGGATCAGCCCCAGCATTTT
clone_size: -
v_call: TRBV30
d_call: -
j_call: TRBJ1-5

cdr3_aa: CASSDRDRGSYGYTF
cdr3_nt: TGTGCCAGCAGTGATCGGGACAGGGGCAGCTATGGCTACACCTTC
clone_size: -
v_call: TRBV25-1
d_call: TRBD1
j_call: TRBJ1-2

cdr3_aa: CSASRSPDTYYGYTF
cdr3_nt: TGCAGTGCAAGCCGTAGCCCCGACACCTACTATGGCTACACCTTC
clone_size: -
v_call: TRBV20-1
d_call: -
j_call: TRBJ1-2

cdr3_aa: CASSQGLGYGEQFF
cdr3_nt: TGTGCCAGCAGCCAGGGTCTAGGGTATGGTGAGCAGTTCTTC
clone_size: many
v_call: TRBV3-1
d_call: -
j_call: TRBJ2-1

cdr3_aa: CASSWGAVGYTDTQYF
cdr3_nt: TGTGCCAGCAGCTGGGGAGCGGTGGGATACACAGATACGCAGTATTTT
clone_size: -
v_call: TRBV5-4
d_call: -
j_call: TRBJ2-3

cdr3_aa: CATSRDSSQPQHF
cdr3_nt: TGTGCCACCAGCAGAGATTCGAGTCAGCCCCAGCATTTT
clone_size: many
v_call: TRBV15
d_call: -
j_call: TRBJ1-5

cdr3_aa: CASGLSRQGGDTGELFF
cdr3_nt: TGTGCTAGTGGTTTGTCCCGACAGGGGGGCGACACCGGGGAGCTGTTTTTT
clone_size: -
v_call: TRBV12-5
d_call: TRBD1
j_call: TRBJ2-2

cdr3_aa: CASSWAGATDTQYF
cdr3_nt: TGTGCCAGCAGTTGGGCGGGGGCCACAGATACGCAGTATTTT
clone_size: many
v_call: TRBV12-3/TRBV12-4
d_call: -
j_call: TRBJ2-3

cdr3_aa: CASSAPGLAPVNEQFF
cdr3_nt: TGTGCCAGCAGCGCCCCGGGACTAGCGCCTGTCAATGAGCAGTTCTTC
clone_size: many
v_call: TRBV13
d_call: TRBD2
j_call: TRBJ2-1